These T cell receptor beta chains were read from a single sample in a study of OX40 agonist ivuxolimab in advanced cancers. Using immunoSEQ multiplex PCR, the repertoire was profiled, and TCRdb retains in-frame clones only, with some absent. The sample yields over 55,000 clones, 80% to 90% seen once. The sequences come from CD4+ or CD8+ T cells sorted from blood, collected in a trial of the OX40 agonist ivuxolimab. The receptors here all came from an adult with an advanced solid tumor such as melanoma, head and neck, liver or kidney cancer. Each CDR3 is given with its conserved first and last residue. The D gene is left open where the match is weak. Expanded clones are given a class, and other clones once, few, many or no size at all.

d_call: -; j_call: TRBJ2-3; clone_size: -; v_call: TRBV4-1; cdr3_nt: TGCGCCAGCAGCCAAATCCCCACAGATACGCAGTATTTT; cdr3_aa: CASSQIPTDTQYF
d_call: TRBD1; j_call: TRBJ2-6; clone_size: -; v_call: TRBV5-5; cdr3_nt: TGTGCCAGCAGAGCCGGGACAGGGGGCTCTGGGGCCAACGTCCTGACTTTC; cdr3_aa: CASRAGTGGSGANVLTF
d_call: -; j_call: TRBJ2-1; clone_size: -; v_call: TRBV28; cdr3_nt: TGTGCCAGCAGTTTGTACAGGGTAGGGTACAATGAGCAGTTCTTC; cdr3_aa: CASSLYRVGYNEQFF
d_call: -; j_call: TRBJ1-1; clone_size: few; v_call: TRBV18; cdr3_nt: TGTGCCAGCTCATTCAGGGGTGCAGACACTGAAGCTTTCTTT; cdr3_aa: CASSFRGADTEAFF
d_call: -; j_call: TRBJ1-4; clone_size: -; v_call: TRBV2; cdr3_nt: TGTGCCAGCAACCCATACAGGGTTAATGAAAAACTGTTTTTT; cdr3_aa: CASNPYRVNEKLFF
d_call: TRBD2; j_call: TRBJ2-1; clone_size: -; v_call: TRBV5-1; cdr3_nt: TGCGCCAGCAGCCCTGATTGGACTAGCGGGAACTACAATGAGCAGTTCTTC; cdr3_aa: CASSPDWTSGNYNEQFF
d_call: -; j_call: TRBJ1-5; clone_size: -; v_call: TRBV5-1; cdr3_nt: TGCGCCAGCAGCTTGTTAGGGGCTGGTGGTCAGCCCCAGCATTTT; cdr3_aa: CASSLLGAGGQPQHF
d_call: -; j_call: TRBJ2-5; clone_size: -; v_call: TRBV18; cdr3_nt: TGTGCCAGCTCACCAGGGACACAAGAGACCCAGTACTTC; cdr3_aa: CASSPGTQETQYF
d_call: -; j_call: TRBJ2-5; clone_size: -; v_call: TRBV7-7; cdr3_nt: TGTGCTAGCAGCTCCACGTCCATAGGAGAGACCCAGTACTTC; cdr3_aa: CASSSTSIGETQYF
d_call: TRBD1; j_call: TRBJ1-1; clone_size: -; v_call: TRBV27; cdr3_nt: TGTGCCAGCAGTTTACTCTCACTCGGACAGGTTTCGGACACTGAAGCTTTCTTT; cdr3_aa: CASSLLSLGQVSDTEAFF
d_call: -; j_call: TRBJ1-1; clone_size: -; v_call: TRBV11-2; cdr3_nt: TGTGCCAGCAGCCCTGGACAGTGGGGCACTGAAGCTTTCTTT; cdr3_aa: CASSPGQWGTEAFF
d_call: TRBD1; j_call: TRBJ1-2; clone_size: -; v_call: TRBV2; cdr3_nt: TGTGCCAGCACCCGGACAGGGGGCAACTATGGCTACACCTTC; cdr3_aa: CASTRTGGNYGYTF
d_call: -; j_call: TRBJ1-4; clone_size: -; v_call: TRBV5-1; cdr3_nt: TGCGCCAGCAGCGGGCAGGGAAATGAAAAACTGTTTTTT; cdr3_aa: CASSGQGNEKLFF
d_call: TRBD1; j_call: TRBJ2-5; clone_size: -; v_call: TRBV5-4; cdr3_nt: TGTGCCAGCAGCCCGGGACAGGGCCAAGAGACCCAGTACTTC; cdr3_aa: CASSPGQGQETQYF
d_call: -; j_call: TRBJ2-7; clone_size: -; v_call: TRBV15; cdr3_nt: TGTGCCACCAGCAGAGATGGTGGCCGGGTGGGCTACGAGCAGTACTTC; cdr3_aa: CATSRDGGRVGYEQYF
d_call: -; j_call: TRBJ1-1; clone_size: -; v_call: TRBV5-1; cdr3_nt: TGCGCCAGCAGCTTGGTGGCAGGGAACACTGAAGCTTTCTTT; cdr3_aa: CASSLVAGNTEAFF
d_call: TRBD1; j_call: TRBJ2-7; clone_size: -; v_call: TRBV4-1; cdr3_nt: TGCGCCAGCAGCCAACCAGTGGGGATTTACAGGGGATCCTACGAGCAGTACTTC; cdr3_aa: CASSQPVGIYRGSYEQYF
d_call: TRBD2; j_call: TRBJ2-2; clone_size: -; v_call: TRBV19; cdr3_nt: TGTGCCAGTAGTATTTTCCAGCGGGGGACCACCGGGGAGCTGTTTTTT; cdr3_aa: CASSIFQRGTTGELFF
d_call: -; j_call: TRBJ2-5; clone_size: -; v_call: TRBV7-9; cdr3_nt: TGTGCCAGCAGCTTAGTAGGGACCAGGGAGACCCAGTACTTC; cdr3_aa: CASSLVGTRETQYF
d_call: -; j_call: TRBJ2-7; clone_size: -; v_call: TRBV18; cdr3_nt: TGTGCCAGCTCATTTGAGCGGCCCCCCTACGAGCAGTACTTC; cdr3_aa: CASSFERPPYEQYF
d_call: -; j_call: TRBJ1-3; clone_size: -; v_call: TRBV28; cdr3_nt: TGTGCCAGCAGTCGGTACTCTGGAAACACCATATATTTT; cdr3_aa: CASSRYSGNTIYF
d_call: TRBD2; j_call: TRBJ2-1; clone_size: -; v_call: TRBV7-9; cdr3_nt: TGTGCCAGCAGCCTAAGCGGGAGCCTCTTTGAGCAGTTCTTC; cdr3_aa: CASSLSGSLFEQFF
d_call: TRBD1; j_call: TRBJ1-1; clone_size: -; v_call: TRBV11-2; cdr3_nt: TGTGCCAGCAACAGTTGGGGACAGGGGATCACTGAAGCTTTCTTT; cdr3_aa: CASNSWGQGITEAFF
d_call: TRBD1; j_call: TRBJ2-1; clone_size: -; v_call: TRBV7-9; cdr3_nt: TGTGCCAGCAGCTTAGGGACAGGCCGACCACACAATGAGCAGTTCTTC; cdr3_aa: CASSLGTGRPHNEQFF
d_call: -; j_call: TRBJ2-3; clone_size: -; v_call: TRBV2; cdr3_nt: TGTGCCAGCAGTGAGAAGGGACTCCGGACAGATACGCAGTATTTT; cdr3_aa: CASSEKGLRTDTQYF
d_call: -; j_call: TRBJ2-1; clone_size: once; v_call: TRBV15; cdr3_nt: TGTGCCACCAGCAGAGGCCCGACTAGTTACAATGAGCAGTTCTTC; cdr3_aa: CATSRGPTSYNEQFF
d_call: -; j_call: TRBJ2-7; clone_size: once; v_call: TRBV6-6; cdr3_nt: TGTGCCAGCAGTCAGGGTGGACGGCAGACCTACGAGCAGTACTTC; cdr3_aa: CASSQGGRQTYEQYF
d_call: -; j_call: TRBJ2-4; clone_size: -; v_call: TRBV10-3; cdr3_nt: TGTGCCATCGGGGACCGTGGGACGGGTACCATTCAGTACTTC; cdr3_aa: CAIGDRGTGTIQYF
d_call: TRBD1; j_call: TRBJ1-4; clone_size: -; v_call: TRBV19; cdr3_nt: TGTGCCAGTAGCCTTCGGACAGGGTGGACTAATGAAAAACTGTTTTTT; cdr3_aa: CASSLRTGWTNEKLFF
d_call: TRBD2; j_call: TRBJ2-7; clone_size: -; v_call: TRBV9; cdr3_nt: TGTGCCAGCAGCCCCGGACTAGGGAAGGCCGAGCAGTACTTC; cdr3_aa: CASSPGLGKAEQYF
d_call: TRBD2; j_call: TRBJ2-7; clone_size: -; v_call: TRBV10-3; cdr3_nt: TGTGCCATCGCGACTAGCGGGCCCTCCGAGCAGTACTTC; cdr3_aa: CAIATSGPSEQYF
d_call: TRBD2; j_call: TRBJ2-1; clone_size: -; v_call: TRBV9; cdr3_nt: TGTGCCAGTGGGCTAGCGGGAAAGGATGAGCAGTTCTTC; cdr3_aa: CASGLAGKDEQFF
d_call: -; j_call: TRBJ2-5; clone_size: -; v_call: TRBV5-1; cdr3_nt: TGCGCCAGCAGCCGTGCAGAGGGCGGCGAGACCCAGTACTTC; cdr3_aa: CASSRAEGGETQYF
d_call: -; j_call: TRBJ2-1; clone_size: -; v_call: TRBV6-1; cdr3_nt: TGTGCCAGCGTACCCCAAGCGGAGCTTTACAATGAGCAGTTCTTC; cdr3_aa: CASVPQAELYNEQFF
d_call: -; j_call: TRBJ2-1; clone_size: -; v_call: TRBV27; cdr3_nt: TGTGCCAGCAGTTTATTATCACGGTCCAATGAGCAGTTCTTC; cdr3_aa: CASSLLSRSNEQFF
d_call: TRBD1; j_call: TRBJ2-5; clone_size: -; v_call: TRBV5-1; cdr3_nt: TGCGCCAGCAGCTCGGGACAGGGGGGCTTAGCGACCCAGTACTTC; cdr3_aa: CASSSGQGGLATQYF
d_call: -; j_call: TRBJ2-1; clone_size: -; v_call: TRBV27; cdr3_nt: TGTGCCAGCAGTTTGAGGGACCTCTTATACAATGAGCAGTTCTTC; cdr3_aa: CASSLRDLLYNEQFF
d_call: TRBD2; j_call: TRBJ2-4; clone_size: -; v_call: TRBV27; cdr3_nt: TGTGCCAGCAGTCGATTTAGCGGGGCCCTAGCCAAAAACATTCAGTACTTC; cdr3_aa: CASSRFSGALAKNIQYF
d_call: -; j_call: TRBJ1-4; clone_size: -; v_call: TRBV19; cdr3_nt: TGTGCCAGTAGGAGGGGAGATCGAAATGAAAAACTGTTTTTT; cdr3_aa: CASRRGDRNEKLFF
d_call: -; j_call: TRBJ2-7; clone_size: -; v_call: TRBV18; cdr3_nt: TGTGCCAGCTCACCTCCCGGAGGGGGAATTGTGGCCGAGCAGTACTTC; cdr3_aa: CASSPPGGGIVAEQYF
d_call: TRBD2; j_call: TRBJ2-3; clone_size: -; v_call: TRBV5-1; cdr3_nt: TGCGCCAGCAGCTCCCTTATAGCGGGAGTCGGGTTGGATACGCAGTATTTT; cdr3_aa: CASSSLIAGVGLDTQYF
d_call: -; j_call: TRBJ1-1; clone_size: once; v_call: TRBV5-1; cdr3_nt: TGCGCCAGCAGCCAAGGCCAGGGTTTGAACACTGAAGCTTTCTTT; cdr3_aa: CASSQGQGLNTEAFF
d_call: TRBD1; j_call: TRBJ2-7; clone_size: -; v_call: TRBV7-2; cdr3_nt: TGTGCCAGCAGCCTTCGACAGGGGGCTGACTACGAGCAGTACTTC; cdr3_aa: CASSLRQGADYEQYF
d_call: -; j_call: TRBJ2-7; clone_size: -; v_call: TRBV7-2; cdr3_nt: TGTGCCAGCAGCTCCCAGGGACGACGGAACCTCGAGCAGTACTTC; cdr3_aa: CASSSQGRRNLEQYF
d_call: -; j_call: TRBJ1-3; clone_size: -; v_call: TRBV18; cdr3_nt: TGTGCCAGCTCAGCAGACAACTCTGGAAACACCATATATTTT; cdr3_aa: CASSADNSGNTIYF
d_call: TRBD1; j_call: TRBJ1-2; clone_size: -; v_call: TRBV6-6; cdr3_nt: TGTGCCAGCAACCCGGGACAGGGGGCTGACTATGGCTACACCTTC; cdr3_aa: CASNPGQGADYGYTF
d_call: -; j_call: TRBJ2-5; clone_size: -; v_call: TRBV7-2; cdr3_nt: TGTGCCAGCAGCCTAAACGTCGGGACAAAGACCCAGTACTTC; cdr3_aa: CASSLNVGTKTQYF
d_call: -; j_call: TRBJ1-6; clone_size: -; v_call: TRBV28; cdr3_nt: TGTGCCAGCAGTCCCGGGACGGGCCGTAATTCACCCCTCCACTTT; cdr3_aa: CASSPGTGRNSPLHF
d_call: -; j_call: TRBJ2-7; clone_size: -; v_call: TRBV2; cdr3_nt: TGTGCCAGCAGCCGGCAGGGGGGGACCTACGAGCAGTACTTC; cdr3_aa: CASSRQGGTYEQYF
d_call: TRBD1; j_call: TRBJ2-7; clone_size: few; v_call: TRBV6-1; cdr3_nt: TGTGCCAGCAGTGGCACCGGGACAGGGCTAGGCGAGCAGTACTTC; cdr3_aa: CASSGTGTGLGEQYF
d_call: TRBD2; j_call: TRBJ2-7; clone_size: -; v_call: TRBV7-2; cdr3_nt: TGTGCCAGCAGCACTGGACTAGCGGGAGTCCTCAGGAACGAGCAGTACTTC; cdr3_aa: CASSTGLAGVLRNEQYF
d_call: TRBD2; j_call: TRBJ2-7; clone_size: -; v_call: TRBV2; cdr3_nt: TGTGCCAGCAGGGTAGCGGGAGACGAGCAGTACTTC; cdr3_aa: CASRVAGDEQYF
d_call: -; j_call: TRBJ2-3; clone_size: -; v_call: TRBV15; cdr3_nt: TGTGCCACCAGAGACTACAGCACAGATACGCAGTATTTT; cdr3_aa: CATRDYSTDTQYF
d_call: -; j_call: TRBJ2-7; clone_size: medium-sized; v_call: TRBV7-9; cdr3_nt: TGTGCCAGCAGCCCGCCAACGGGTTCCTACGAGCAGTACTTC; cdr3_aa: CASSPPTGSYEQYF
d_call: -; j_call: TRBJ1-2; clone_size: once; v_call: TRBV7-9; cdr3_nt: TGTGCCAGCAGCTTTGGAACCTATGGCTACACCTTC; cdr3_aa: CASSFGTYGYTF